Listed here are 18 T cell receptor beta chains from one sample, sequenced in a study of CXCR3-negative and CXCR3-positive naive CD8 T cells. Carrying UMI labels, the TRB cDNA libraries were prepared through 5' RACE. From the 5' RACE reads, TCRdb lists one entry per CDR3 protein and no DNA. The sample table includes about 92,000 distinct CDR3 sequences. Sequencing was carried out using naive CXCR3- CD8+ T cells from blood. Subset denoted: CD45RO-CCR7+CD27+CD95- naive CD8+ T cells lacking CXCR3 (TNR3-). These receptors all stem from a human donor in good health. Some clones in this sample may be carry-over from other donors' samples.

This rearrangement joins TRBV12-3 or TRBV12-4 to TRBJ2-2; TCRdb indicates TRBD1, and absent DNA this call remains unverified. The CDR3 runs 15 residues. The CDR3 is CASSLSAGETGELFF.

The CDR3 spells CASGLWDVSTDTQYF. The chain is built from TRBV12-5 and TRBJ2-3; TCRdb's assignment of TRBD1 cannot be checked, as there is no DNA. The germline V gene has CDR1 LGHNT and CDR2 FRNRAP. The CDR3 is 15 amino acids.

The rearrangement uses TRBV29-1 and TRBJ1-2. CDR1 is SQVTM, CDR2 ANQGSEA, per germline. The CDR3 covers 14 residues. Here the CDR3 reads CSVEDRQGSHGYTF.

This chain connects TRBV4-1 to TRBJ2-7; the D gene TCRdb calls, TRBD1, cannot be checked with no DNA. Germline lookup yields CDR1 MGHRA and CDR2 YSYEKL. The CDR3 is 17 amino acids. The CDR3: CASSQQQTTGNAYEQYF.

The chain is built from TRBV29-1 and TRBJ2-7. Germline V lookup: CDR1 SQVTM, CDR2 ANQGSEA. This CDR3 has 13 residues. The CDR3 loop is CSVAGESSYEQYF.

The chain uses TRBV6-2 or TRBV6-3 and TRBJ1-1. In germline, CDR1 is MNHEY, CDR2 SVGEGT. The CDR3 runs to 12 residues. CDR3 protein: CASSTVNTEAFF.

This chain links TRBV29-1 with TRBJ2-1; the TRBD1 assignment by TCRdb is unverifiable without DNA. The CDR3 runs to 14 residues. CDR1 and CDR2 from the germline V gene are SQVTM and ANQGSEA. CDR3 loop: CSVEVGGAYNEQFF.

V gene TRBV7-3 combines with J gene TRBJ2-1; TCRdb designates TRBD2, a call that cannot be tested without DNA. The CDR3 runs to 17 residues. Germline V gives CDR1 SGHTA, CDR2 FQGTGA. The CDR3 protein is CASSPARVGGLAEEQFF.

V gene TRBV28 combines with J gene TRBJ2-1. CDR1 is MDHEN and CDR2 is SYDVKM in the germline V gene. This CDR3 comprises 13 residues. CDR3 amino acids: CASSPLRNGDRFF. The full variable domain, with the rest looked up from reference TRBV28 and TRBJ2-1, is DVKVTQSSRYLVKRTGEKVFLECVQDMDHENMFWYRQDPGLGLRLIYFSYDVKMKEKGDIPEGYSVSREKKERFSLILESASTNQTSMYLCASSPLRNGDRFFGPGTRLTVL.

This CDR3 reads CSVVRGSGELFF. The chain joins TRBV29-1 to TRBJ2-2; TCRdb returns TRBD1, unconfirmable since there is no DNA. The germline V gene has CDR1 SQVTM and CDR2 ANQGSEA. CDR3 length: 12 amino acids.

CDR3 in amino acids: CASSFVGASNQPQHF. The chain recombines TRBV28 with TRBJ1-5; without DNA, the TCRdb call of TRBD1 cannot be checked. Germline CDR1 MDHEN, CDR2 SYDVKM. CDR3 length: 15 amino acids. Full variable domain (outside the CDR3, taken from reference TRBV28 and TRBJ1-5): DVKVTQSSRYLVKRTGEKVFLECVQDMDHENMFWYRQDPGLGLRLIYFSYDVKMKEKGDIPEGYSVSREKKERFSLILESASTNQTSMYLCASSFVGASNQPQHFGDGTRLSIL.

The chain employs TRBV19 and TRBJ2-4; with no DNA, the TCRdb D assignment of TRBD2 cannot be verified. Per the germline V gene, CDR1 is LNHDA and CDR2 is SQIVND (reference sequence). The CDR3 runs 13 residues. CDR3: CASSRGGADIQYF.

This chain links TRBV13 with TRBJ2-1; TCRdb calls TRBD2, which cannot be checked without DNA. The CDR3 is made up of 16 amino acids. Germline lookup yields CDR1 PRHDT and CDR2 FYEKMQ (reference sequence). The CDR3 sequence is CASSLGPSGSYNEQFF. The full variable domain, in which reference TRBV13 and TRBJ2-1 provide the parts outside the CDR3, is AAGVIQSPRHLIKEKRETATLKCYPIPRHDTVYWYQQGPGQDPQFLISFYEKMQSDKGSIPDRFSAQQFSDYHSELNMSSLELGDSALYFCASSLGPSGSYNEQFFGPGTRLTVL.

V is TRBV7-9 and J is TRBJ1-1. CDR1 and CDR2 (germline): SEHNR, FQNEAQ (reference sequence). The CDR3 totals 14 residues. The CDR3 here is CASSFIRTNTEAFF. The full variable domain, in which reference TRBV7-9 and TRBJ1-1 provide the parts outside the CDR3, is DTGVSQNPRHKITKRGQNVTFRCDPISEHNRLYWYRQTLGQGPEFLTYFQNEAQLEKSRLLSDRFSAERPKGSFSTLEIQRTEQGDSAMYLCASSFIRTNTEAFFGQGTRLTVV.

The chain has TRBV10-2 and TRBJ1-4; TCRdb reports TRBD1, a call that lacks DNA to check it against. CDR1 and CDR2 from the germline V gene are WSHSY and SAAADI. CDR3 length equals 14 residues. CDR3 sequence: CASSTGALREKLFF.

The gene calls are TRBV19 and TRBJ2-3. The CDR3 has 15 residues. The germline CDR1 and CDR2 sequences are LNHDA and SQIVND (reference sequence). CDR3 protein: CASSIIPASTDTQYF.

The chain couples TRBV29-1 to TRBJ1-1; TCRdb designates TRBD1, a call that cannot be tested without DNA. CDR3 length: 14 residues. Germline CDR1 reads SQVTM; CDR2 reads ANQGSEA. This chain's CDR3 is CSANRDRGDTEAFF.

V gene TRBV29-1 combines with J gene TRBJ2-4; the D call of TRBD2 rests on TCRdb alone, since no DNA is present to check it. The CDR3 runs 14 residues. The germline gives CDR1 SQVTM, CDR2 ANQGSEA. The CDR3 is CSLPPRGLGDIQYF.